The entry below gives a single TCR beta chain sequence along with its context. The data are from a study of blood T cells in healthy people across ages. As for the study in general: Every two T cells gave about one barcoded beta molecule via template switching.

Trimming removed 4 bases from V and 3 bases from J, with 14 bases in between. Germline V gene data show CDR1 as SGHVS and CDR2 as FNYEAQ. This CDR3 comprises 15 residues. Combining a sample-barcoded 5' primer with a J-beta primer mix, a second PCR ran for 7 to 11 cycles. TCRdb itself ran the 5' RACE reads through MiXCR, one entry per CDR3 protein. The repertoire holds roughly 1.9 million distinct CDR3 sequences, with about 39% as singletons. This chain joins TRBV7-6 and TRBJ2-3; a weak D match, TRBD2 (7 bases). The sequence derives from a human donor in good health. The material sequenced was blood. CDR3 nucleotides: TGTGCCAGCAGCTCCCACAGGGAGGGAACAGATACGCAGTATTTT. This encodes CASSSHREGTDTQYF.